These 10 T cell receptor beta chains were all obtained from the same sample, sequenced in a study of identical twins (dated by TCRdb to 2015 to 2016). To prepare the library, 5' RACE was applied. Sequencing relied on an Illumina HiSeq 2000. Clones were called with MiXCR by TCRdb after fastp trimmed the public reads at Q25, and only in-frame beta chains were retained. Each record represents a unique CDR3 protein, reported with the most common genes and DNA among its rows. The sample has hundreds of thousands of distinct CDR3 sequences on record, roughly 18% of them singletons. The ten top clones hold over 10% of the sample. This sample also appeared in a second study, on T cells expressing NK-cell markers.

The material sequenced was PBMCs. Every receptor here comes from a woman between 18 and 30 years old in good health.

The V call is TRBV10-3, the J call TRBJ1-2; no definite D call. The germline CDR1 and CDR2 sequences are ENHRY and SYGVKD. The CDR3 has 16 amino acids. V gave up 4 bases and J gave up 4 bases, with 19 bases separating them. CDR3 amino acids: CAISALSGNPSYGYTF. Here the CDR3 DNA reads TGTGCCATCAGTGCATTGTCGGGTAATCCGTCCTATGGCTACACCTTC.

The V gene is TRBV13, the J gene TRBJ1-1; D not certain. Germline V gene lookup returns CDR1 PRHDT and CDR2 FYEKMQ (reference sequence). The CDR3 is made up of 15 amino acids. Trimming stripped 4 bases from V and 0 bases from J, with 12 bases between. The CDR3 DNA follows: TGTGCCAGCAGCTCGCAAGACGCGCTGAACACTGAAGCTTTCTTT. Its translation is CASSSQDALNTEAFF.

This chain connects TRBV12-3 or TRBV12-4 to TRBJ2-1; D unresolved. The CDR3 runs to 13 residues. Trimming stripped 4 bases from V and 7 bases from J, with 11 bases between. CDR3 in amino acids: CASSWRLGNEQFF. In nucleotides, the CDR3 is TGTGCCAGCAGTTGGCGGTTGGGGAATGAGCAGTTCTTC.

A few counts support this clonotype. This chain links TRBV24-1 with TRBJ2-2, with TRBD1 matching over 8 bases. CDR1 and CDR2 (germline): KGHDR, SFDVKD. The CDR3 spans 17 residues. With 4 bases clipped from V and 3 bases from J, the junction kept 9 bases outside the gene matches. The CDR3 DNA reads TGTGCCACCAGTGACCAACGCAGGGGGCCGGACACCGGGGAGCTGTTTTTT. Protein product: CATSDQRRGPDTGELFF.

The chain couples TRBV11-2 to TRBJ2-2; D ambiguous. V was cut by 2 bases and J by 4 bases, with 8 bases left in between. The germline CDR1 and CDR2 sequences are SGHAT and FQNNGV. This CDR3 has 14 amino acids. This CDR3 is CASSLSQLTGELFF. In nucleotides, the CDR3 is TGTGCCAGCAGCTTATCCCAGCTCACCGGGGAGCTGTTTTTT.

V is TRBV20-1 and J is TRBJ2-4; D is unclear. This CDR3 has 13 residues. Germline V gene sequence: CDR1 DFQATT, CDR2 SNEGSKA (reference sequence). V was trimmed by 5 bases and J by 0 bases, leaving 8 bases between them. The CDR3 nucleotides read TGCAGTGCTGAGAGCCTAGCCAAAAACATTCAGTACTTC. Protein sequence: CSAESLAKNIQYF.

This clonotype was recorded a few times. The chain uses TRBV10-3 and TRBJ2-3; D is possibly TRBD1 (6 bases). The CDR3 spans 17 residues. With 6 bases removed from V and 4 bases from J, the gap between germline ends came to 23 bases. Per germline, CDR1 ENHRY and CDR2 SYGVKD. CDR3 region: CAIRRGQGVLRPDTQYF. CDR3 nucleotide sequence: TGTGCCATCAGACGGGGACAAGGGGTACTAAGGCCAGATACGCAGTATTTT.

The chain joins TRBV20-1 to TRBJ2-7, with 7 bases aligning to TRBD1. CDR3 length: 14 residues. Germline V gene data show CDR1 as DFQATT and CDR2 as SNEGSKA (reference sequence). The J segment lost 3 bases and the V segment lost 3 bases, leaving 8 bases of the junction unmatched. For the CDR3, the DNA is TGCAGTGCTAGGGGGCCGGGACAGTACTACGAGCAGTACTTC. Residues: CSARGPGQYYEQYF.

The chain employs TRBV7-2 and TRBJ2-3, with D possibly being TRBD2 (6 bases). The ends were cut back, 6 bases at V and 2 bases at J, with 21 bases in the middle. The CDR3 length is 17 residues. The germline V gene encodes CDR1 SGHTA and CDR2 FQGNSA. CDR3 protein: CASRTRYLGPVTDTQYF. The CDR3 DNA follows: TGTGCCAGCAGGACTAGATACTTGGGTCCCGTCACAGATACGCAGTATTTT.

V and J are TRBV19 and TRBJ1-6; 7 bases are shared with TRBD1. Germline V gene data show CDR1 as LNHDA and CDR2 as SQIVND (reference sequence). Trimming removed 11 bases from V and 6 bases from J; junction bases left unmatched: 4. The length of the CDR3 is 12 residues. The CDR3 DNA is TGTGCCGGACGACAGGGTAATTCACCCCTCCACTTT. This encodes CAGRQGNSPLHF.